The 24 T cell receptor beta chains below all came from one sample that was sequenced in a study of cytomegalovirus exposure and HLA in healthy donors. Measured with immunoSEQ multiplex PCR; TCRdb has only the in-frame clones, and not every one. This table has about 120,000 clones, 75% to 90% appearing once. Sequences were obtained from PBMCs. The receptors originated from a man younger than 30 in good health and CMV-seropositive.

CDR3 DNA sequence: TGTGCCTCCCCCTGGCAGGGGTCTGCCAAAAACATTCAGTACTTC. Translated, it gives CASPWQGSAKNIQYF. This chain uses TRBV5-6 with TRBJ2-4; a possible D gene is TRBD1 (6 bases). The germline V and J ends were trimmed by 10 bases and 1 base, with 18 bases remaining between them. The CDR3 is 15 amino acids. Germline CDR1 and CDR2: SGHDT and YYEEEE. Using reference TRBV5-6 and TRBJ2-4 for the parts outside the CDR3, the full variable domain is DAGVTQSPTHLIKTRGQQVTLRCSPKSGHDTVSWYQQALGQGPQFIFQYYEEEERQRGNFPDRFSGHQFPNYSSELNVNALLLGDSALYLCASPWQGSAKNIQYFGAGTRLSVL.

The V call is TRBV7-6, the J call TRBJ2-5; 10 nucleotides agree with TRBD2. The V gene's germline CDR1 is SGHVS and CDR2 FNYEAQ. This CDR3 has 16 amino acids. The V and J ends lost 1 base and 3 bases, in that order; junction bases with no gene match: 5. The CDR3 loop is CASSLGPAGGKETQYF. CDR3 bases: TGTGCCAGCAGCTTAGGTCCAGCGGGGGGGAAAGAGACCCAGTACTTC.

This chain connects TRBV6-5 to TRBJ1-2, with a weak D call TRBD1 (6 bases). CDR1 is MNHEY, CDR2 SVGAGI, per germline. Trimming removed 6 bases from V and 7 bases from J, with 21 bases in between. The CDR3 is 15 amino acids. The CDR3 sequence is CASRGHTGTAFGYTF. DNA for the CDR3: TGTGCCAGCAGGGGACACACCGGGACGGCTTTTGGCTACACCTTC.

CDR3 in DNA: TGTGCCAGCAGTACGAGCGGCCCTTCTCTGGGTTCACCCCTCCACTTT. Its protein product is CASSTSGPSLGSPLHF. The J gene is TRBJ1-6, the V gene TRBV6-6; no firm D call. The V gene lost 5 bases and the J gene lost 9 bases, with 20 bases spanning the gap. This CDR3 has 16 residues. Germline V CDR1 and CDR2: MNHNY, SVGAGI (reference sequence).

The chain recombines TRBV5-1 with TRBJ1-1; 8 bases line up with TRBD1. Germline V CDR1 and CDR2: SGHRS, YFSETQ. The length of the CDR3 is 15 residues. Trimming took 5 bases from V and 5 from J; bases not matched to a gene: 11. The CDR3 DNA reads as TGCGCCAGCAGGCCATTGACAGGGGTTGAGACTGAAGCTTTCTTT. This codes for CASRPLTGVETEAFF.

This chain uses TRBV19 with TRBJ2-1; 8 bases fit TRBD1. This CDR3 is built from 14 residues. The germline CDR1 and CDR2 sequences are LNHDA and SQIVND (reference sequence). Trimming removed 8 bases from V and 5 bases from J; junction bases left unmatched: 8. CDR3 in amino acids: CASCPTGAHNEQFF. In DNA form, the CDR3 reads TGTGCCAGTTGCCCGACAGGGGCCCACAATGAGCAGTTCTTC.

This chain uses TRBV6-1 with TRBJ1-1; 7 bases match TRBD1. CDR3 length equals 15 residues. CDR1 MNHNS and CDR2 SASEGT come from the germline V gene. J gave up 3 bases and V 8 bases, and 12 bases lay outside the gene matches. The CDR3 region is CASQMEGGGDTEAFF. The CDR3 DNA reads as TGTGCCAGCCAAATGGAAGGGGGCGGGGACACTGAAGCTTTCTTT.

This chain connects TRBV5-6 to TRBJ1-2, with TRBD1 identical over 7 bases. V gave up 4 bases and J gave up 5 bases; unmatched junction bases: 14. The length of the CDR3 is 16 residues. Germline V gene lookup returns CDR1 SGHDT and CDR2 YYEEEE. The CDR3 here is CASSQPPLDREYGYTF. The CDR3 DNA follows: TGTGCCAGCAGCCAACCACCTCTCGACAGGGAATATGGCTACACCTTC.

The chain is built from TRBV6-5 and TRBJ1-1; a possible D gene is TRBD1 (6 bases). Germline V CDR1 and CDR2: MNHEY, SVGAGI. This CDR3 spans 14 amino acids. Trimming took off 2 bases at V and 5 bases at J, with 12 bases between the two ends. CDR3 nucleotide sequence: TGTGCCAGCAGTTACCTCCGGGGGGCTACTGAAGCTTTCTTT. Protein: CASSYLRGATEAFF.

The table lists this clone with a few counts. V is TRBV7-6 and J is TRBJ1-2; TRBD1 agrees at 7 bases. Germline-derived CDR1 and CDR2 are SGHVS and FNYEAQ. There are 13 residues in the CDR3. With 5 bases clipped from V and 6 bases from J, the junction kept 6 bases outside the gene matches. CDR3 in amino acids: CASSGRGADGYTF. The CDR3 DNA follows: TGTGCCAGCAGCGGCAGGGGGGCTGATGGCTACACCTTC.

The rearrangement joins TRBV5-4 to TRBJ1-1, with D tentatively TRBD1 (5 bases). CDR3 length equals 15 residues. Trimming took 0 bases from V and 1 from J, leaving 10 bases between them. The V gene's germline CDR1 is SGHNT and CDR2 YYREEE (reference sequence). CDR3 coding DNA: TGTGCCAGCAGCTTGGTTAGGACATCGAACACTGAAGCTTTCTTT. The encoded protein is CASSLVRTSNTEAFF. The full variable domain, with the rest looked up from reference TRBV5-4 and TRBJ1-1, is ETGVTQSPTHLIKTRGQQVTLRCSSQSGHNTVSWYQQALGQGPQFIFQYYREEENGRGNFPPRFSGLQFPNYSSELNVNALELDDSALYLCASSLVRTSNTEAFFGQGTRLTVV.

The chain uses TRBV7-9 and TRBJ2-7; TRBD1 aligns across 9 bases. Germline CDR1 is SEHNR and CDR2 is FQNEAQ (reference sequence). The CDR3 consists of 13 residues. V lost 5 bases to trimming and J lost 6 bases; unmatched junction nucleotides: 5. CDR3 sequence reads: CASSETGGGEQYF. Written as DNA, the CDR3 is TGTGCCAGCAGCGAAACAGGGGGCGGCGAGCAGTACTTC.

The chain employs TRBV11-2 and TRBJ2-7, with D maybe TRBD1 (6 bases). CDR3 size: 14 residues. Germline loops: CDR1 SGHAT, CDR2 FQNNGV. Trimming cost V 5 bases and J 1 base, with 12 bases left between them. The CDR3 nucleotides read TGTGCCAGCAGCCCCAGACAGGTATCCTACGAGCAGTACTTC. Protein product: CASSPRQVSYEQYF.

The chain combines TRBV6-1 with TRBJ1-6, with TRBD1 matching over 8 bases. Per germline, CDR1 MNHNS and CDR2 SASEGT. The junction had 17 bases not matched to a gene; V was cut back by 4 bases and J by 6 bases. This CDR3 comprises 19 residues. Here the CDR3 DNA reads TGTGCCAGCAGTGGAAGGACAGGGTTCCTCCCCATCGGTAATTCACCCCTCCACTTT. It is translated as CASSGRTGFLPIGNSPLHF.

The V and J genes are TRBV11-2 and TRBJ2-1, with 10 bases identical to TRBD2. Per germline, CDR1 SGHAT and CDR2 FQNNGV. The V segment lost 4 bases and the J segment 6 bases; nucleotides outside the gene matches: 12. The length of the CDR3 is 17 residues. CDR3 sequence: CASSSGEGLANINEQFF. The CDR3 DNA is TGTGCCAGCAGCTCTGGGGAGGGACTAGCGAATATCAATGAGCAGTTCTTC.

The chain joins TRBV5-1 to TRBJ2-3, with D possibly being TRBD2 (6 bases). Trimming shortened V by 3 bases and J by 4 bases, and 18 bases separated the two germline ends. CDR1 and CDR2 from the germline V gene are SGHRS and YFSETQ. The CDR3 contains 16 residues. The DNA for the CDR3 is TGCGCCAGCAGCTGGGGGAGACTAGAGGGTTCAGATACGCAGTATTTT. This codes for CASSWGRLEGSDTQYF. The entire variable domain, with the rest obtained from reference TRBV5-1 and TRBJ2-3, is as follows: KAGVTQTPRYLIKTRGQQVTLSCSPISGHRSVSWYQQTPGQGLQFLFEYFSETQRNKGNFPGRFSGRQFSNSRSEMNVSTLELGDSALYLCASSWGRLEGSDTQYFGPGTRLTVL.

The rearrangement joins TRBV27 to TRBJ2-1; 9 bases match TRBD2. Germline V lookup: CDR1 MNHEY, CDR2 SMNVEV (reference sequence). The CDR3 contains 12 residues. Unmatched junction bases numbered 3, after V lost 5 bases and J lost 10 bases. The CDR3 coding sequence is TGTGCCAGCAGTCCCCTAGCGGGGGAGCAGTTCTTC. Protein: CASSPLAGEQFF.

The chain couples TRBV4-2 to TRBJ2-7; D is perhaps TRBD2 (5 bases). Germline CDR1 reads LGHNA; CDR2 reads YNFKEQ. This CDR3 region has 16 residues. V shed 0 bases and J shed 3 bases, with 15 bases lying between them. The CDR3 DNA reads TGTGCCAGCAGCCAAGATTTGAGTGGAGAGGGCTACGAGCAGTACTTC. As protein: CASSQDLSGEGYEQYF.

The chain carries TRBV6-1 and TRBJ2-6, with 9 bases fitting TRBD1. The V gene end was trimmed by 4 bases and the J gene end by 0 bases; junction bases not matched to a gene: 7. The CDR3 spans 18 residues. Germline V CDR1 and CDR2: MNHNS, SASEGT. The CDR3 DNA sequence: TGTGCCAGCAGTGCCGGGACAGGGAGAGACTCTGGGGCCAACGTCCTGACTTTC. It translates to CASSAGTGRDSGANVLTF.

The chain recombines TRBV5-4 with TRBJ2-2; 8 nucleotides agree with TRBD2. Germline trimming cut 4 bases from V and 5 bases from J; bases unmatched to any gene: 7. The CDR3 runs to 15 residues. Looked up from germline, CDR1 is SGHNT and CDR2 is YYREEE (reference sequence). As DNA, the CDR3 is TGTGCCAGCAGCCCCCCAGCGGGGGAAACCGGGGAGCTGTTTTTT. Amino acids: CASSPPAGETGELFF.

CDR3 coding DNA: TGTGCCAGCAGTTCGGACAGACAACACGAGCAGTACTTC. Encoded protein: CASSSDRQHEQYF. The chain employs TRBV27 and TRBJ2-7; TRBD1 might be the D (6 bases). Trimming shortened V by 4 bases and J by 5 bases, and 12 bases separated the two germline ends. Germline CDR1 and CDR2: MNHEY and SMNVEV (reference sequence). The CDR3 has 13 residues.

The V gene is TRBV4-3, the J gene TRBJ2-2, with D perhaps matching TRBD1 (6 bases). The CDR3 runs 17 residues. Trimming took 2 bases from V and 4 from J, leaving 17 bases between them. Germline CDR1 is LGHNA and CDR2 is YSLEER. The CDR3 sequence: CASSQTANRAVTGELFF. The CDR3 DNA is TGCGCCAGCAGCCAAACCGCGAACAGGGCGGTCACCGGGGAGCTGTTTTTT.

The chain has TRBV5-5 and TRBJ1-1, with 10 bases identical to TRBD1. The CDR3 runs to 13 residues. V lost 0 bases, J lost 10 bases, and 3 bases stayed unmatched. In germline, CDR1 is SGHKS, CDR2 YYEKEE (reference sequence). The CDR3 loop reads CASSLGDRGRAFF. The CDR3 DNA reads as TGTGCCAGCAGCTTGGGGGACAGGGGTCGAGCTTTCTTT.

V usage is TRBV7-8 and J usage is TRBJ2-7, with 7 bases fitting TRBD1. CDR1 and CDR2 from the germline V gene are SGHVS and FQNEAQ. The CDR3 is 13 amino acids. J was trimmed by 3 bases and V by 6 bases; bases with no gene match: 5. DNA of the CDR3: TGTGCCAGCAGTTCCGGACAGGACTACGAGCAGTACTTC. As protein: CASSSGQDYEQYF.